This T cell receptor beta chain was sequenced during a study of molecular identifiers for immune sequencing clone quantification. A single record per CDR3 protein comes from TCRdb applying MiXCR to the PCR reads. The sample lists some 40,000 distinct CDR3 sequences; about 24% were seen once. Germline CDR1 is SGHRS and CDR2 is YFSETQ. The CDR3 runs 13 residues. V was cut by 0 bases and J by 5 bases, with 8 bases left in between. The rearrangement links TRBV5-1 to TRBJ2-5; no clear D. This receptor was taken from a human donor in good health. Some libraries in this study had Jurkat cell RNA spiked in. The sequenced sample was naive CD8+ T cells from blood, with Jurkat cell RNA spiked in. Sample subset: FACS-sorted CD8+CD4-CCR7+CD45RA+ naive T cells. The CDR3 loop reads CASSLVSFETQYF. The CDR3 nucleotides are TGCGCCAGCAGCTTGGTCAGTTTTGAGACCCAGTACTTC.